The next 4 T cell receptor beta chains were all read from a single sample in a study of control samples from healthy donors and cancer patients. Produced via immunoSEQ multiplex PCR; TCRdb's table is partial and in-frame only. This repertoire shows about 150,000 clones, about 89% found once; its top ten account for around 4.7%. The sample consisted of blood. These receptors were obtained from a man younger than 40 in good health.

The chain recombines TRBV9 with TRBJ2-6, with D uncertain. CDR3 length: 15 amino acids. Germline V lookup: CDR1 SGDLS, CDR2 YYNGEE. V was trimmed by 4 bases and J by 0 bases, leaving 8 bases between them. For the CDR3, the DNA is TGTGCCAGCAGCCTTCGAGACTCTGGGGCCAACGTCCTGACTTTC. Protein product: CASSLRDSGANVLTF.

J is TRBJ2-1 and V is TRBV2, with D unresolved. V was trimmed by 9 bases and J by 10 bases, leaving 10 bases between them. In germline, CDR1 is SNHLY, CDR2 FYNNEI. This CDR3 region has 10 residues. CDR3 sequence: CASVELEQFF. DNA for the CDR3: TGTGCCAGTGTTGAGTTGGAGCAGTTCTTC.

The V gene is TRBV4-3, the J gene TRBJ1-1; D is unclear. V was clipped by 5 bases and J by 0 bases, with 7 bases between them. The CDR3 is made up of 13 amino acids. Germline CDR1 is LGHNA and CDR2 is YSLEER. CDR3 in DNA: TGCGCCAGCAGCAAACGTGTGAACACTGAAGCTTTCTTT. Encoded protein: CASSKRVNTEAFF.

This rearrangement joins TRBV9 to TRBJ2-3; D uncertain. The germline V and J ends were trimmed by 3 bases and 7 bases, with 6 bases remaining between them. Germline V lookup: CDR1 SGDLS, CDR2 YYNGEE. The CDR3 length is 11 residues. CDR3 in DNA: TGTGCCAGCAGCGCCGAGAATACGCAGTATTTT. Protein sequence: CASSAENTQYF.